Listed below are T cell receptor beta chains from one sample, sequenced in a study of Ad26.COV2.S vaccination and SARS-CoV-2 variants. Repertoires were generated with immunoSEQ multiplex PCR, while TCRdb's copy carries only in-frame clones and drops some. The sample holds fewer than 400,000 clones; approximately 80% are singletons and the top ten take under 2.5%. The sample here was peripheral blood, taken in a trial of Ad26.COV2.S vaccine versus placebo. Receptors originate from a person aged 18-65 years who received the Ad26.COV2.S COVID-19 vaccine or a placebo. The CDR3 runs from the conserved cysteine through the conserved F or W. The D gene is left open where the match is weak. Expanded clones are given a class, and other clones once, few, many or no size at all.

V	size	J	D	DNA	CDR3
TRBV5-4	.	TRBJ1-2	TRBD1	TGTGCCAGCGCATTGGGACAGTCTAACTATGGCTACACCTTC	CASALGQSNYGYTF
TRBV5-1	.	TRBJ2-3	.	TGCGCCAGCAGCTTGGCCGGGCCAGGGAGCACAGATACGCAGTATTTT	CASSLAGPGSTDTQYF
TRBV25-1	.	TRBJ2-7	.	TGTGCCAGCAGTAACAGTAACTCCTACGAGCAGTACTTC	CASSNSNSYEQYF
TRBV10-1	.	TRBJ1-4	.	TGCGCCAGCAGTGTTAGCCGGGGGTTTGACTGGGAAAAACTGTTTTTT	CASSVSRGFDWEKLFF
TRBV28	.	TRBJ1-5	.	TGTGCCAGCAGTTTCCAGGGAATGCAGCCCCAGCATTTT	CASSFQGMQPQHF
TRBV28	once	TRBJ1-6	.	TGTGCCAGCCGGGGGGGCCCCGACCCAAATTCACCCCTCCACTTT	CASRGGPDPNSPLHF
TRBV27	.	TRBJ1-2	.	TGTGCCAGCACCACGGCGGGAGGGGGAGTAGGCTACACCTTC	CASTTAGGGVGYTF
TRBV5-1	.	TRBJ2-5	TRBD1	TGCGCCAGCAGCTTGGGGGCAAAGACAGGGGGCGTCGAGACCCAGTACTTC	CASSLGAKTGGVETQYF
TRBV19	.	TRBJ2-2	.	TGTGCCAGTAGTATAGATCCAAGCCAGGCCGGGGAGCTGTTTTTT	CASSIDPSQAGELFF
TRBV6-2/TRBV6-3	.	TRBJ1-1	.	TGTGCCAGCAGTTACTCAGGGGGTACTGAAGCTTTCTTT	CASSYSGGTEAFF
TRBV6-5	once	TRBJ2-7	.	TGTGCCAGCAGTTACTCGACGCGGGGCCCCTACGAGCAGTACTTC	CASSYSTRGPYEQYF